Following are 22 T cell receptor beta chains from one sample sequenced in a study of blood T cell repertoires in COVID-19. Generated by immunoSEQ multiplex PCR, the TCRdb table keeps only in-frame clones and is missing some. The sample records around 400,000 clones, about 89% being singletons. Sequences were obtained from PBMCs or T cells enriched from blood (not recorded which). Source of these receptors: a woman aged 40 to 50 who had been exposed to COVID-19.

This chain uses TRBV2 with TRBJ1-5, with D hard to call. Trimming removed 2 bases at V and 6 bases at J, with 11 bases between. The germline gives CDR1 SNHLY, CDR2 FYNNEI. CDR3 length equals 14 residues. The CDR3 here is CASSETRGGQPQHF. CDR3 DNA sequence: TGTGCCAGCAGTGAAACCCGGGGTGGTCAGCCCCAGCATTTT.

This clone was seen a handful of times. The V and J genes are TRBV7-2 and TRBJ2-7; 15 bases match TRBD2. CDR1 is SGHTA, CDR2 FQGNSA, per germline. Unmatched junction bases numbered 6, after V lost 8 bases and J lost 7 bases. The CDR3 totals 14 residues. The CDR3 nucleotides are TGTGCCAGCTCTAGGACTAGCGGGAGGGGTGAGCAGTACTTC. Translating gives CASSRTSGRGEQYF.

The chain couples TRBV24-1 to TRBJ1-2; perhaps TRBD1 as D (5 bases). V was pared by 9 bases and J by 1 base, with 17 bases between. Germline CDR1 reads KGHDR; CDR2 reads SFDVKD. The CDR3 runs 15 residues. DNA of the CDR3: TGTGCCACCTCGGGACTCGCAACGGATAACTATGGCTACACCTTC. Translating gives CATSGLATDNYGYTF.

The chain has TRBV10-3 and TRBJ1-5, with no clear D. The V end was cut by 4 bases, the J end by 4 bases, with 8 bases between. The germline gives CDR1 ENHRY, CDR2 SYGVKD. The CDR3 is made up of 13 amino acids. CDR3 sequence reads: CAISGRDNQPQHF. CDR3 DNA: TGTGCCATCAGTGGACGGGATAATCAGCCCCAGCATTTT.

The chain recombines TRBV2 with TRBJ1-2; TRBD1 matches at 9 bases. The V and J ends lost 8 bases and 6 bases, in that order; junction bases with no gene match: 7. Germline CDR1 is SNHLY and CDR2 is FYNNEI. This CDR3 spans 13 amino acids. CDR3 protein: CASQTGGADGYTF. The CDR3 DNA follows: TGTGCCAGCCAAACAGGGGGCGCGGATGGCTACACCTTC.

V and J are TRBV12-3 or TRBV12-4 and TRBJ1-1, with D maybe TRBD1 (6 bases). This CDR3 contains 13 residues. Trimming removed 2 bases from V and 11 bases from J, with 15 bases in between. The DNA of the CDR3 is TGTGCCAGCAGTTTAACGGAGGACAGTCTGGCTTTCTTT. This encodes CASSLTEDSLAFF.

This clone was found once. The V and J genes are TRBV19 and TRBJ1-1; D possibly corresponds to TRBD1 (6 bases). The V gene's germline CDR1 is LNHDA and CDR2 SQIVND (reference sequence). This CDR3 is 12 amino acids long. The V end lost 7 bases, the J end lost 6 bases, and 12 bases lay between the germline ends. The CDR3 region has the DNA TGTGCCAGTAACTTGGGGGCCGCTGAAGCTTTCTTT. This translates into CASNLGAAEAFF.

This chain links TRBV9 with TRBJ1-2, with D hard to call. The CDR3 covers 14 residues. The germline V and J ends were trimmed by 4 bases and 3 bases, with 13 bases remaining between them. CDR1 SGDLS and CDR2 YYNGEE come from the germline V gene. This CDR3 reads CASSPAGGYYGYTF. CDR3 DNA sequence: TGTGCCAGCAGCCCCGCGGGAGGGTACTATGGCTACACCTTC.

CDR3 DNA: TGTGCCAGCAGCTTACCGCTGAAGATAGACAGGAAAGGGGCTTTCTTT. This translates into CASSLPLKIDRKGAFF. The chain carries TRBV7-3 and TRBJ1-1; D may be TRBD1 (6 bases). This CDR3 has 16 amino acids. Between the trimmed V and J ends, which lost 2 bases and 11 bases, there was a span of 24 bases. Germline CDR1 and CDR2: SGHTA and FQGTGA.

A single count supports this clone. J is TRBJ2-7 and V is TRBV6-2 or TRBV6-3; D possibly corresponds to TRBD1 (7 bases). The V gene lost 4 bases and the J gene lost 2 bases, with 21 bases spanning the gap. This CDR3 comprises 17 residues. The germline V gene encodes CDR1 MNHEY and CDR2 SVGEGT. Here the CDR3 DNA reads TGTGCCAGCAGTTTTTACTGGACAGGCGGGGTAACCTACGAGCAGTACTTC. Translation gives CASSFYWTGGVTYEQYF.

This clone was found a few times. CDR3 protein: CASSDSPGTTADTQYF. The CDR3 region has the DNA TGTGCCAGCAGTGACTCCCCCGGGACTACAGCAGATACGCAGTATTTT. This rearrangement joins TRBV6-4 to TRBJ2-3; 7 bases are shared with TRBD2. Germline-derived CDR1 and CDR2 are MRHNA and SNTAGT. This CDR3 contains 16 residues. V lost 0 bases, J lost 4 bases, and 7 bases stayed unmatched.

The chain employs TRBV27 and TRBJ2-5; 8 bases are a match to TRBD2. Germline V gene sequence: CDR1 MNHEY, CDR2 SMNVEV (reference sequence). This CDR3 spans 12 amino acids. V gave up 4 bases and J gave up 5 bases; unmatched junction bases: 0. CDR3 DNA sequence: TGTGCCAGCAGTTCGGGGGGGGAGACCCAGTACTTC. This codes for CASSSGGETQYF.

This clone was found once. V usage is TRBV10-1 and J usage is TRBJ2-5, with TRBD2 matching over 7 bases. The V gene's germline CDR1 is WNHNN and CDR2 SYGVQD (reference sequence). CDR3 size: 14 residues. V trimming: 5 bases; J trimming: 7 bases; junction bases outside the gene matches: 10. CDR3 bases: TGCGCCAGCAGTCGGGACGCCTCGGGGGGGACCCAGTACTTC. The encoded protein is CASSRDASGGTQYF.

The rearrangement joins TRBV5-8 to TRBJ2-7, with D maybe TRBD1 (6 bases). Germline V gene data show CDR1 as SGHTS and CDR2 as YDEGEE. The CDR3 sequence is 18 residues long. V was pared by 4 bases and J by 5 bases, with 28 bases between. The CDR3 spells CASSHLGAGFGGWDEQYF. DNA for the CDR3: TGTGCCAGCAGCCATTTGGGGGCTGGGTTTGGGGGATGGGACGAGCAGTACTTC. Drawing the rest from reference TRBV5-8 and TRBJ2-7, the complete variable domain is EAGVTQSPTHLIKTRGQQATLRCSPISGHTSVYWYQQALGLGLQFLLWYDEGEERNRGNFPPRFSGRQFPNYSSELNVNALELEDSALYLCASSHLGAGFGGWDEQYFGPGTRLTVT.

V is TRBV5-1 and J is TRBJ2-6; D is possibly TRBD1 (6 bases). This CDR3 contains 16 residues. Germline-derived CDR1 and CDR2 are SGHRS and YFSETQ. V was cut by 2 bases and J by 1 base, with 10 bases left in between. The CDR3 nucleotides read TGCGCCAGCAGCTTTCTTCAGGGGTCTGGGGCCAACGTCCTGACTTTC. The encoded protein is CASSFLQGSGANVLTF.

This chain uses TRBV6-5 with TRBJ2-3, with TRBD2 matching 9 bases. The V segment lost 4 bases and the J segment 2 bases; nucleotides outside the gene matches: 4. Germline loops: CDR1 MNHEY, CDR2 SVGAGI. There are 15 residues in the CDR3. DNA for the CDR3: TGTGCCAGCAGTTCGCCTAGCGGGGCCACAGATACGCAGTATTTT. It encodes CASSSPSGATDTQYF.

The chain is built from TRBV5-4 and TRBJ1-2; D may be TRBD1 (5 bases). Trimming cost V 4 bases and J 3 bases, with 13 bases left between them. Per the germline V gene, CDR1 is SGHNT and CDR2 is YYREEE (reference sequence). The CDR3 consists of 14 residues. CDR3 region: CASSKRGGDYGYTF. The CDR3 DNA reads as TGTGCCAGCAGCAAACGGGGGGGTGACTATGGCTACACCTTC.

The CDR3 bases are TGTGCCAGCAAAAGGGTGGAGGGAGGGAGTTACGAGCAGTACTTC. As protein: CASKRVEGGSYEQYF. V gene TRBV2 combines with J gene TRBJ2-7; 7 bases agree with TRBD2. Germline loops: CDR1 SNHLY, CDR2 FYNNEI. There are 15 residues in the CDR3. V was clipped by 7 bases and J by 4 bases; unmatched bases: 13.

This sequence joins TRBV23-1 and TRBJ2-2; D may be TRBD1 (5 bases). TRBV23-1 is designated an ORF whose function remains uncertain. The CDR3 sequence is 16 residues long. Trimming stripped 8 bases from V and 2 bases from J, with 18 bases between. The CDR3 sequence is CASLTSGRVNTGELFF. In DNA, the CDR3 is TGCGCCAGCCTAACTTCTGGCAGGGTCAACACCGGGGAGCTGTTTTTT.

This clone appeared once. The chain is built from TRBV27 and TRBJ2-2, with 11 positions matching TRBD1. Germline CDR1 and CDR2: MNHEY and SMNVEV (reference sequence). CDR3 length: 14 amino acids. V lost 9 bases to trimming and J lost 4 bases; unmatched junction nucleotides: 4. For the CDR3, the DNA is TGTGCCAGTCGAGGGACAGGGGGCACCGGGGAGCTGTTTTTT. Amino acids: CASRGTGGTGELFF.

The V gene is TRBV24-1, the J gene TRBJ2-2; 8 nucleotides match TRBD1. The V segment lost 9 bases and the J segment 5 bases; nucleotides outside the gene matches: 1. CDR1 is KGHDR and CDR2 is SFDVKD in the germline V gene. The CDR3 is made up of 12 amino acids. CDR3 loop: CATGQGTGELFF. In DNA, the CDR3 is TGTGCCACCGGACAGGGTACCGGGGAGCTGTTTTTT.

The table lists this clone with a count of one. This chain joins TRBV7-9 and TRBJ2-7, with a weak D call TRBD2 (7 bases). This CDR3 spans 14 amino acids. V was trimmed by 10 bases and J by 7 bases, leaving 23 bases between them. Germline V gene lookup returns CDR1 SEHNR and CDR2 FQNEAQ (reference sequence). CDR3 loop: CATQPAVGGGEQYF. The CDR3 DNA reads as TGTGCCACCCAACCTGCTGTGGGAGGGGGAGAGCAGTACTTC. Supplemented by reference TRBV7-9 and TRBJ2-7, the full variable domain reads DTGVSQNPRHKITKRGQNVTFRCDPISEHNRLYWYRQTLGQGPEFLTYFQNEAQLEKSRLLSDRFSAERPKGSFSTLEIQRTEQGDSAMYLCATQPAVGGGEQYFGPGTRLTVT.